Presented here are 20 T cell receptor beta chains from one specimen sequenced in a study of CD8+ T cells in alopecia areata. Stated treatment: oral pan-JAK inhibitor, 5-10 mg twice daily. Extracted RNA was reverse transcribed, and the resulting cDNA served as sequencing template. Assay used: immunoSEQ multiplex PCR; TCRdb lists only in-frame clones, some missing. The data hold approximately 43,000 clones, with about three fifths observed a single time. The sequencing here drew on CD8+ T cells sorted from blood, taken at week 4, from a patient treated with tofacitinib. All receptors come from a human donor with alopecia areata.

V gene TRBV7-7 combines with J gene TRBJ2-1; TRBD1 aligns across 7 bases. There are 14 residues in the CDR3. Per germline, CDR1 SSHAT and CDR2 FNYEAQ (reference sequence). V lost 3 bases and J lost 10; bases outside the gene matches: 9. DNA for the CDR3: TGTGCCAGCAGCTTGGGGACAGACCTTCAGGAGCAGTTCTTC. Residues: CASSLGTDLQEQFF.

This chain connects TRBV29-1 to TRBJ1-2, with D possibly TRBD1 on 5 matching bases. The CDR3 contains 13 residues. Per the germline V gene, CDR1 is SQVTM and CDR2 is ANQGSEA. Trimming shortened V by 1 base and J by 8 bases, and 14 bases separated the two germline ends. The DNA of the CDR3 is TGCAGCGTTGAAGGGCAGGGTATTTTCGGCTACACCTTC. It translates to CSVEGQGIFGYTF.

This clone was recorded only once. This chain uses TRBV7-9 with TRBJ2-6, with D perhaps TRBD1 (6 bases). CDR1 is SEHNR and CDR2 is FQNEAQ in the germline V gene (reference sequence). V was pared by 3 bases and J by 0 bases, with 12 bases between. CDR3 size: 17 residues. Written as DNA, the CDR3 is TGTGCCAGCAGCTTGAGTCAGGGGACCTCTGGGGCCAACGTCCTGACTTTC. It encodes CASSLSQGTSGANVLTF.

The V call is TRBV29-1, the J call TRBJ2-5; D may be TRBD1 (6 bases). The CDR3 totals 13 residues. The V end lost 7 bases, the J end lost 5 bases, and 17 bases lay between the germline ends. The germline V gene has CDR1 SQVTM and CDR2 ANQGSEA. The CDR3 sequence is CSARGPLGETQYF. The CDR3 DNA follows: TGCAGCGCCAGGGGCCCCTTGGGGGAGACCCAGTACTTC.

A few counts support this clone. CDR3 sequence reads: CSVNRGYEQYF. In DNA, the CDR3 is TGCAGCGTGAACAGGGGCTACGAGCAGTACTTC. The chain links TRBV29-1 to TRBJ2-7, with 7 bases fitting TRBD1. The ends lost 6 bases at V and 3 bases at J; junction bases unmatched: 2. Germline V gene lookup returns CDR1 SQVTM and CDR2 ANQGSEA. CDR3 length: 11 amino acids.

The chain recombines TRBV7-9 with TRBJ2-1; 7 nucleotides line up with TRBD2. This CDR3 has 16 amino acids. CDR1 and CDR2 from the germline V gene are SEHNR and FQNEAQ (reference sequence). Trimming cost V 5 bases and J 2 bases; bases outside gene matches: 9. The CDR3 is CASSAPSGGAYNEQFF. Written as DNA, the CDR3 is TGTGCCAGCAGCGCTCCAAGTGGGGGGGCCTACAATGAGCAGTTCTTC. Together with reference TRBV7-9 and TRBJ2-1, the CDR3 gives the full variable domain: DTGVSQNPRHKITKRGQNVTFRCDPISEHNRLYWYRQTLGQGPEFLTYFQNEAQLEKSRLLSDRFSAERPKGSFSTLEIQRTEQGDSAMYLCASSAPSGGAYNEQFFGPGTRLTVL.

This rearrangement joins TRBV19 to TRBJ1-2, with D possibly being TRBD1 (5 bases). This CDR3 contains 11 residues. The V gene's germline CDR1 is LNHDA and CDR2 SQIVND (reference sequence). Trimming took 3 bases from V and 8 from J, leaving 7 bases between them. Written as DNA, the CDR3 is TGTGCCAGTAGTATGAGGGACGGCTACACCTTC. This codes for CASSMRDGYTF.

V is TRBV30 and J is TRBJ1-1; D perhaps matches TRBD1 (6 bases). The CDR3 has 13 residues. Trimming removed 0 bases from V and 3 bases from J, with 8 bases in between. Germline V gene sequence: CDR1 GTSNPN, CDR2 SVGIG (reference sequence). The CDR3: CAWSVGGDTEAFF. CDR3 coding DNA: TGTGCCTGGAGTGTAGGGGGGGACACTGAAGCTTTCTTT.

The rearrangement links TRBV5-1 to TRBJ2-3; tentative D call: TRBD2 (5 bases). CDR3 length equals 13 residues. The germline gives CDR1 SGHRS, CDR2 YFSETQ. With 0 bases removed from V and 5 bases from J, the gap between germline ends came to 7 bases. The chain's CDR3 is CASSLEGLDTQYF. The CDR3 region has the DNA TGCGCCAGCAGCTTGGAAGGACTAGATACGCAGTATTTT.

The CDR3 region is CASSLSGYELQNEQFF. In DNA, the CDR3 is TGTGCCAGCAGCTTATCAGGTTATGAACTACAGAACGAGCAGTTCTTC. The J gene is TRBJ2-1, the V gene TRBV7-8; D is unclear. The length of the CDR3 is 16 residues. Germline V gene sequence: CDR1 SGHVS, CDR2 FQNEAQ. Trimming cost V 2 bases and J 10 bases, with 21 bases left between them.

The rearrangement uses TRBV5-1 and TRBJ1-5; no definite D call. This CDR3 is built from 10 residues. In germline, CDR1 is SGHRS, CDR2 YFSETQ. In nucleotides, the CDR3 is TGCGCGTATAGCAATCAGCCCCAGCATTTT. Protein product: CAYSNQPQHF.

The chain is built from TRBV6-6 and TRBJ2-1; 8 bases agree with TRBD2. Unmatched junction bases numbered 7, after V lost 5 bases and J lost 4 bases. The CDR3 is made up of 15 amino acids. Germline V lookup: CDR1 MNHNY, CDR2 SVGAGI (reference sequence). CDR3 in DNA: TGTGCCAGCAGTGAGCTGAGCGGGGGTTACAATGAGCAGTTCTTC. As protein: CASSELSGGYNEQFF.

V is TRBV7-2 and J is TRBJ1-2; D is undetermined. The CDR3 spans 15 residues. Per germline, CDR1 SGHTA and CDR2 FQGNSA. V lost 1 base and J 4 bases, leaving 13 bases between the germline ends. CDR3 sequence reads: CASSLVEGGPYGYTF. CDR3 in DNA: TGTGCCAGCAGCTTAGTCGAGGGCGGACCCTATGGCTACACCTTC.

The rearrangement links TRBV30 to TRBJ2-7, with D hard to call. Trimming shortened V by 2 bases and J by 1 base, and 9 bases separated the two germline ends. Germline CDR1 and CDR2: GTSNPN and SVGIG (reference sequence). The CDR3 has 13 amino acids. CDR3 in DNA: TGTGCCTGGAGTCAAGGAATTTCCTACGAGCAGTACTTC. It is translated as CAWSQGISYEQYF.

This sequence joins TRBV29-1 and TRBJ1-2; D gene ambiguous. V lost 6 bases and J lost 8, with 7 bases in between. The CDR3 has 9 residues. The germline V gene has CDR1 SQVTM and CDR2 ANQGSEA. The CDR3 region has the DNA TGCAGCGTCCCCGGGGGCTACACCTTC. Encoded protein: CSVPGGYTF.

The rearrangement uses TRBV6-6 and TRBJ2-7; D is possibly TRBD2 (5 bases). CDR3 length: 12 amino acids. Trimming removed 7 bases at V and 2 bases at J, with 9 bases between. From germline, CDR1 is MNHNY and CDR2 SVGAGI (reference sequence). CDR3 sequence reads: CASTPGTYEQYF. CDR3 nucleotides: TGTGCCAGCACTCCGGGAACCTACGAGCAGTACTTC.

This chain links TRBV6-1 with TRBJ2-7; 8 positions agree with TRBD1. This CDR3 region has 16 residues. V trimming: 4 bases; J trimming: 1 base; junction bases outside the gene matches: 9. Germline CDR1 and CDR2: MNHNS and SASEGT. The CDR3 is CASSAQRDRTSYEQYF. The CDR3 DNA is TGTGCCAGCAGTGCGCAACGGGACAGGACATCCTACGAGCAGTACTTC.

The chain uses TRBV7-8 and TRBJ1-1, with unresolved D. From germline, CDR1 is SGHVS and CDR2 FQNEAQ. The V end was cut by 1 base, the J end by 6 bases, with 9 bases between. CDR3 size: 13 residues. CDR3 coding DNA: TGTGCCAGCAGCTTAGGGGTCGGCTCTGAAGCTTTCTTT. Protein product: CASSLGVGSEAFF.

V is TRBV4-3 and J is TRBJ1-1, with D unresolved. The germline V gene encodes CDR1 LGHNA and CDR2 YSLEER. The CDR3 is 13 residues long. V lost 0 bases, J lost 4 bases, and 6 bases lay in between. The CDR3 DNA sequence: TGCGCCAGCAGCCAAGACATATCCACTGAAGCTTTCTTT. Translation gives CASSQDISTEAFF.

The chain uses TRBV29-1 and TRBJ2-4; tentative D call: TRBD2 (6 bases). Germline V gives CDR1 SQVTM, CDR2 ANQGSEA. The CDR3 is 14 amino acids. V shed 4 bases and J shed 0 bases, with 10 bases lying between them. CDR3 protein: CSVGLRGAKNIQYF. The CDR3 nucleotides read TGCAGCGTTGGCTTGCGGGGAGCCAAAAACATTCAGTACTTC.